This T cell receptor beta chain was found in a study of monozygotic twins with inflammatory bowel disease. Total RNA, at roughly 3,400 ng, went into every TCR library. Eight separate reactions per sample yielded the cDNA. TCRdb re-called the 5' RACE reads and catalogs CDR3 proteins one per entry, DNA excluded. Its table records more than 350,000 distinct CDR3 sequences. Overall study findings and caveats: TCRbeta inverse Simpson diversity was decreased in IBD patients versus healthy co-twins. The sharing of clonotypes with others was lower in IBD patients than in healthy twins, especially with disease activity.

Notes on this clonotype: Its antigen is currently unknown.

This clonotype originated in a human donor with ulcerative colitis or Crohn's disease, or a healthy co-twin of an affected twin (not recorded which). Sequenced sample: blood.

CDR3 amino acids: CASSWSGSPLHF. The V call is TRBV12-3 or TRBV12-4, the J call TRBJ1-6. This CDR3 comprises 12 residues.